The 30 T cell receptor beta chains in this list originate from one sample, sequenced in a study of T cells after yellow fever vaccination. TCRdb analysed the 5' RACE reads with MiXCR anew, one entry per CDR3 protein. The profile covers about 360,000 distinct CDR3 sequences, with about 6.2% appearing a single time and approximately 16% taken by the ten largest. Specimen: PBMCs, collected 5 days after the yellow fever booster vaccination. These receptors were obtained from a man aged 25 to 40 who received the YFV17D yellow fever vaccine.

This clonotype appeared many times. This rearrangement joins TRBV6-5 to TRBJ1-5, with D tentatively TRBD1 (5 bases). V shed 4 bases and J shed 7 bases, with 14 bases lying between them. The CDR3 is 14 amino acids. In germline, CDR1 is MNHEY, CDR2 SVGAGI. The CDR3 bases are TGTGCCAGCAGTTTGGGCAGGGCGGGGCAGCCCCAGCATTTT. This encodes CASSLGRAGQPQHF.

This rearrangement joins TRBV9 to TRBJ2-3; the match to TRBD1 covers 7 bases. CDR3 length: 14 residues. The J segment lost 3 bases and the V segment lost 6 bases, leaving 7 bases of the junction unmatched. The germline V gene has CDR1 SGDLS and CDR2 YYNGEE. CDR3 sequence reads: CASTQGVQTDTQYF. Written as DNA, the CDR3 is TGTGCCAGCACCCAGGGGGTGCAAACAGATACGCAGTATTTT.

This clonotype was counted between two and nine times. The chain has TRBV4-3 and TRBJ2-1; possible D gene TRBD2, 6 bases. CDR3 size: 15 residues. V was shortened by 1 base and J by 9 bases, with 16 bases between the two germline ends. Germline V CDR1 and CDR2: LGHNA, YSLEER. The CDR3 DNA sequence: TGCGCCAGCAGCCAAGTAGTCGCAGTGGGGGGTGAGCAGTTCTTC. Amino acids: CASSQVVAVGGEQFF.

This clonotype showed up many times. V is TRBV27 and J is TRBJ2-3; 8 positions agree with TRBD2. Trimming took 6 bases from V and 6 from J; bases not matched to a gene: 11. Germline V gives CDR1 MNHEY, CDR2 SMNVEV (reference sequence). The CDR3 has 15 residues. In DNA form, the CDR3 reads TGTGCCAGCAGAGGAGCAGGGCGGGAGGTGGATACGCAGTATTTT. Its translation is CASRGAGREVDTQYF.

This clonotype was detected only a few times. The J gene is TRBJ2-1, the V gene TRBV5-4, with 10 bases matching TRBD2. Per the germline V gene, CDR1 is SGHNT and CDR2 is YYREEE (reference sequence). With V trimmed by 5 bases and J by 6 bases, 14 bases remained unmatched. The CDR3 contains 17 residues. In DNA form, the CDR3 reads TGTGCCAGCAGTCGATCCGAAGGACTAGCGGAGCTCAATGAGCAGTTCTTC. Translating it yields CASSRSEGLAELNEQFF.

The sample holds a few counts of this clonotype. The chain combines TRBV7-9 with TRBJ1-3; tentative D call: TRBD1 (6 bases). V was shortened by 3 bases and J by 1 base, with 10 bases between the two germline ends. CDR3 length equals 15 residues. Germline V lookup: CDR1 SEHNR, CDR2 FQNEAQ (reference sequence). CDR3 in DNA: TGTGCCAGCAGCTTCCAAGGGGGTTCTGGAAACACCATATATTTT. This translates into CASSFQGGSGNTIYF.

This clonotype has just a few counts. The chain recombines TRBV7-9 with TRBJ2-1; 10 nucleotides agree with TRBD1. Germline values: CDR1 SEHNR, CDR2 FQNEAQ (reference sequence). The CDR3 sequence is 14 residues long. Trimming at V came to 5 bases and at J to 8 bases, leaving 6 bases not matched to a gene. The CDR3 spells CASSLGTGAHEQFF. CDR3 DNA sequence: TGTGCCAGCAGCCTAGGGACAGGGGCCCATGAGCAGTTCTTC.

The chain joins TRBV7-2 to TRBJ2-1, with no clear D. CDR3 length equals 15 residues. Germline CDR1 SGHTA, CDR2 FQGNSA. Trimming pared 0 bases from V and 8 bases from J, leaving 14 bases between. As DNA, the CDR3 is TGTGCCAGCAGCTTAGCGCTGCGTAATGGCGATGAGCAGTTCTTC. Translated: CASSLALRNGDEQFF. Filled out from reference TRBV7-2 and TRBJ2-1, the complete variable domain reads GAGVSQSPSNKVTEKGKDVELRCDPISGHTALYWYRQSLGQGLEFLIYFQGNSAPDKSGLPSDRFSAERTGGSVSTLTIQRTQQEDSAVYLCASSLALRNGDEQFFGPGTRLTVL.

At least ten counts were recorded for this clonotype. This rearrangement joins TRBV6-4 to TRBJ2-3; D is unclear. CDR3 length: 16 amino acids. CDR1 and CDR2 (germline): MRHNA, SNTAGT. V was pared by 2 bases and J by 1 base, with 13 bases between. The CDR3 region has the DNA TGTGCCAGCAGTGACCCGACCCGGGCCGGCACAGATACGCAGTATTTT. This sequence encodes CASSDPTRAGTDTQYF.

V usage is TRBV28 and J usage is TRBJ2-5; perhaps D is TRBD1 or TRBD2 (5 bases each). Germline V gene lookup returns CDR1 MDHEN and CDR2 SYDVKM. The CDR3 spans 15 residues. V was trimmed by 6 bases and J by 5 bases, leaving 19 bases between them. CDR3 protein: CASSTLRGGSETQYF. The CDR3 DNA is TGTGCCAGCAGCACCCTTAGGGGTGGGAGTGAGACCCAGTACTTC.

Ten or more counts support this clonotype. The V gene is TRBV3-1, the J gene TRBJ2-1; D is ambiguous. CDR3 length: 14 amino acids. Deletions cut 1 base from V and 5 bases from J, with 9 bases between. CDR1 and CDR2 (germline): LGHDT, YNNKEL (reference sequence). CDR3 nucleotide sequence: TGTGCCAGCAGCCAAGTGAATTGGGACAATGAGCAGTTCTTC. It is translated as CASSQVNWDNEQFF.

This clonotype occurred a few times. For the CDR3, the DNA is TGTGCCACCAGTAGAAAGGGCCTGACCGGAAATCAGCCCCAGCATTTT. Its translation: CATSRKGLTGNQPQHF. The rearrangement uses TRBV15 and TRBJ1-5, with D unclear. CDR1 LNHNV and CDR2 YYDKDF come from the germline V gene (reference sequence). The CDR3 sequence is 16 residues long. V was shortened by 6 bases and J by 4 bases, with 19 bases between the two germline ends.

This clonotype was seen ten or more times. The CDR3 reads CASISPERFGNEQFF. The CDR3 DNA is TGTGCCAGTATAAGTCCCGAGCGGTTCGGGAATGAGCAGTTCTTC. This rearrangement joins TRBV19 to TRBJ2-1, with D possibly matching TRBD2 (5 bases). The V gene's germline CDR1 is LNHDA and CDR2 SQIVND (reference sequence). V was trimmed by 7 bases and J by 7 bases, leaving 20 bases between them. This CDR3 is 15 amino acids long.

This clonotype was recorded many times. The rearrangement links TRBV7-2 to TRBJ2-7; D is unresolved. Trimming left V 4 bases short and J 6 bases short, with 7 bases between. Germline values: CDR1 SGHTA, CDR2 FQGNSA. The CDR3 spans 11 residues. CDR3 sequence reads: CASSSAVEQYF. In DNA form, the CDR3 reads TGTGCCAGCAGCTCGGCCGTCGAGCAGTACTTC.

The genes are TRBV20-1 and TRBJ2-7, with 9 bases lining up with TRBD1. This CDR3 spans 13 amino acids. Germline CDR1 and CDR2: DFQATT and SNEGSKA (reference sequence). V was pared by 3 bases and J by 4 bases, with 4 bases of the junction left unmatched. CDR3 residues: CSASLTGGYEQYF. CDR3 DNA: TGCAGTGCTAGTTTGACAGGGGGTTACGAGCAGTACTTC.

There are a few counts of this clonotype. The CDR3 DNA reads as TGTGCCAGCACCCAAGCGGGAGGAAACCACGAGCAGTACTTC. This sequence encodes CASTQAGGNHEQYF. This chain joins TRBV27 and TRBJ2-7, with 9 positions matching TRBD2. Trimming at V came to 7 bases and at J to 5 bases, leaving 9 bases not matched to a gene. This CDR3 spans 14 amino acids. Germline values: CDR1 MNHEY, CDR2 SMNVEV (reference sequence).

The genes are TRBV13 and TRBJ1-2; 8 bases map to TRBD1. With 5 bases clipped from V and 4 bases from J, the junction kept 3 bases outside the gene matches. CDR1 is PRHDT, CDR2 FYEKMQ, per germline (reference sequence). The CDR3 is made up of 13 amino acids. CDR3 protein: CASSLQGAYGYTF. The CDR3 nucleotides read TGTGCCAGCAGCCTTCAGGGGGCCTATGGCTACACCTTC.

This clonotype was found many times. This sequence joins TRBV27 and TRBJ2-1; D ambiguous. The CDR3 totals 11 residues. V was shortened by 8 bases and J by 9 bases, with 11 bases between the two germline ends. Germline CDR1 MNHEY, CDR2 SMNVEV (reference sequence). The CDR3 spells CASLLGSEQFF. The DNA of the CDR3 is TGTGCCAGCCTATTGGGTAGTGAGCAGTTCTTC.

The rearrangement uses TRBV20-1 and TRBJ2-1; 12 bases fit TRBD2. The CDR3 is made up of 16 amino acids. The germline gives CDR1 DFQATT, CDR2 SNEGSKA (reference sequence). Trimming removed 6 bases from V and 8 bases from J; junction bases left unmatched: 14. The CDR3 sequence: CSASASGRGSGDEQFF. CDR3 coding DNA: TGCAGTGCCAGTGCTAGCGGGAGGGGTTCAGGGGATGAGCAGTTCTTC.

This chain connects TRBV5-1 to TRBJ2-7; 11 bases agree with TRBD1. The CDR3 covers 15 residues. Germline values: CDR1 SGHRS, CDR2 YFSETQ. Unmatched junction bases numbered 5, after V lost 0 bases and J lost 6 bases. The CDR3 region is CASSLEGTGGREQYF. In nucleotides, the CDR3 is TGCGCCAGCAGCTTGGAAGGGACAGGGGGTCGCGAGCAGTACTTC.

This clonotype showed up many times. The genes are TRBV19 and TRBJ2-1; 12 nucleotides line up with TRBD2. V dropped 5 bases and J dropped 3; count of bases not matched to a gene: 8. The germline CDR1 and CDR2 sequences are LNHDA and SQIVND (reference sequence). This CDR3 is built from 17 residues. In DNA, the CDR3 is TGTGCCAGTAGTGGTTTGCTAGCGGGAGGGAACTACAATGAGCAGTTCTTC. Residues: CASSGLLAGGNYNEQFF. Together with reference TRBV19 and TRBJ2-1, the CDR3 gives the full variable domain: DGGITQSPKYLFRKEGQNVTLSCEQNLNHDAMYWYRQDPGQGLRLIYYSQIVNDFQKGDIAEGYSVSREKKESFPLTVTSAQKNPTAFYLCASSGLLAGGNYNEQFFGPGTRLTVL.

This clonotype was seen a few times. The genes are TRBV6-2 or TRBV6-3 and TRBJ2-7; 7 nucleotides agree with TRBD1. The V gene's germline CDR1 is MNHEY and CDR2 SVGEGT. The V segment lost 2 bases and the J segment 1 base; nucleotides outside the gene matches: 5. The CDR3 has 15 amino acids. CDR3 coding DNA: TGTGCCAGCAGTTACGGCAGGGGGAGTTCCTACGAGCAGTACTTC. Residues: CASSYGRGSSYEQYF.

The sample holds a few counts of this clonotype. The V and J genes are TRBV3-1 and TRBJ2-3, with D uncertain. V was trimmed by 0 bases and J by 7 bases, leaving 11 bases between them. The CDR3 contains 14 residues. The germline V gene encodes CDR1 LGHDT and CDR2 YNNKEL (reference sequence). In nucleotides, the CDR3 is TGTGCCAGCAGCCAAGATGTGTCGGGTTATACGCAGTATTTT. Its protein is CASSQDVSGYTQYF.

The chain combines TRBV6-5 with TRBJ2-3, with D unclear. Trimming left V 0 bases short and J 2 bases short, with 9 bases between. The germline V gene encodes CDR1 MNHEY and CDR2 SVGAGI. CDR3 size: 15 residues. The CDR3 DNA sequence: TGTGCCAGCAGTTACTCGGTCCGCCCCACAGATACGCAGTATTTT. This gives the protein CASSYSVRPTDTQYF.

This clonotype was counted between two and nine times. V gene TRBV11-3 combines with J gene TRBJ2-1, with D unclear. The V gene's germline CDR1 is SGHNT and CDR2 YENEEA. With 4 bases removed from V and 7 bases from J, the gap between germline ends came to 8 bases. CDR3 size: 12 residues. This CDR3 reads CASSSAMNEQFF. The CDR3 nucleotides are TGTGCCAGCAGCTCGGCGATGAATGAGCAGTTCTTC.

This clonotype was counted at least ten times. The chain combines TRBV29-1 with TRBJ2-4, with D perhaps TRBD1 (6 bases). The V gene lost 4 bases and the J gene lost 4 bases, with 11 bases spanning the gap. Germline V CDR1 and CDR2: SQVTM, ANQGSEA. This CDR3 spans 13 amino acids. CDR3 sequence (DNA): TGCAGCGTTGCGCCGACAGGAAAAAACATTCAGTACTTC. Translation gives CSVAPTGKNIQYF.

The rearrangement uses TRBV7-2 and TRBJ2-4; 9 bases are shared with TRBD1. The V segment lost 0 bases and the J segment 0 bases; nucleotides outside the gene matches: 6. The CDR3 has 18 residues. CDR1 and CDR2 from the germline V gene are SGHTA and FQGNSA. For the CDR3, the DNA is TGTGCCAGCAGCTTAGCGGGACAGGGAACCTTAGCCAAAAACATTCAGTACTTC. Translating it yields CASSLAGQGTLAKNIQYF.

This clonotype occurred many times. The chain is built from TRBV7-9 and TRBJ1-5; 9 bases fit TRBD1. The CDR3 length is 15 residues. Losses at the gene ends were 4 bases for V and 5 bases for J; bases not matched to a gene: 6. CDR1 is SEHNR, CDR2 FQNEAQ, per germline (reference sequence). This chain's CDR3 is CASSWDRESDQPQHF. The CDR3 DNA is TGTGCCAGCAGCTGGGACAGGGAGTCAGATCAGCCCCAGCATTTT.

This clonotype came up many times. CDR3 sequence reads: CASSLAGQENQPQHF. The CDR3 DNA reads TGCGCCAGCAGCTTGGCAGGACAGGAAAATCAGCCCCAGCATTTT. The V call is TRBV5-1, the J call TRBJ1-5; 7 nucleotides agree with TRBD1. The CDR3 extends over 15 amino acids. V lost 0 bases, J lost 4 bases, and 4 bases stayed unmatched. Germline V lookup: CDR1 SGHRS, CDR2 YFSETQ. The full variable domain, rest sourced from reference TRBV5-1 and TRBJ1-5, is KAGVTQTPRYLIKTRGQQVTLSCSPISGHRSVSWYQQTPGQGLQFLFEYFSETQRNKGNFPGRFSGRQFSNSRSEMNVSTLELGDSALYLCASSLAGQENQPQHFGDGTRLSIL.

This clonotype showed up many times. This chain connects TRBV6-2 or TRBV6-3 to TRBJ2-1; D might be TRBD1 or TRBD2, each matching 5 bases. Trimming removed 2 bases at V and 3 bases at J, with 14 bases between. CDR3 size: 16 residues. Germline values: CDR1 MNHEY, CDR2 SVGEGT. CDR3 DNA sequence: TGTGCCAGCAGTTACGACAACGGAGGACACTACAATGAGCAGTTCTTC. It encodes CASSYDNGGHYNEQFF.